This T cell receptor (beta chain) was observed in a study of cytomegalovirus exposure and HLA in healthy donors. Study conclusions and caveats: Most TCR beta V segments were productive about 87% or about 30% of the time in an earlier analysis. The availability of immune exposure information extended only to CMV serostatus. As confirmed in vitro, a few CMV-associated chains were specific for CMV antigens.

Both 60 Vbeta primers and 13 Jbeta primers went into the PCR. Sequencing used immunoSEQ multiplex PCR; TCRdb keeps in-frame clones, though not all of them. The sample contains roughly 100,000 clones, 64% of which appear only once. Healthy bone marrow donors supplied every sample. This clone turned up a few times. The antigen is not known. The sample comprised PBMCs. This TCR came from a man between 60 and 75 years old in good health and CMV-seronegative.

CDR3 DNA sequence: TGTGCCAGCAGCCCTACCGGGGTAGTAACCACAGATACGCAGTATTTT. This encodes CASSPTGVVTTDTQYF. The rearrangement uses TRBV28 and TRBJ2-3; the D gene is possibly TRBD2 (5 bases). Germline CDR1 reads MDHEN; CDR2 reads SYDVKM. V shed 6 bases and J shed 2 bases, with 18 bases lying between them. The CDR3 is made up of 16 amino acids.